The present TCR beta chain was sequenced within a study of technical replicates of blood from a few donors. Generated by immunoSEQ multiplex PCR, the TCRdb table keeps only in-frame clones and is missing some. The data hold about 100,000 clones, with roughly 95% observed a single time. The V end was cut by 0 bases, the J end by 6 bases, with 10 bases between. The CDR3 is made up of 14 amino acids. Germline CDR1 MRHNA, CDR2 SNTAGT. This clonotype was obtained from a human donor in good health. The rearrangement links TRBV6-4 to TRBJ2-3; TRBD2 might be the D (5 bases). Material: T cells isolated from PBMCs. The CDR3 bases are TGTGCCAGCAGTGACTCCGTGGGGAGCGATACGCAGTATTTT. Encoded protein: CASSDSVGSDTQYF.